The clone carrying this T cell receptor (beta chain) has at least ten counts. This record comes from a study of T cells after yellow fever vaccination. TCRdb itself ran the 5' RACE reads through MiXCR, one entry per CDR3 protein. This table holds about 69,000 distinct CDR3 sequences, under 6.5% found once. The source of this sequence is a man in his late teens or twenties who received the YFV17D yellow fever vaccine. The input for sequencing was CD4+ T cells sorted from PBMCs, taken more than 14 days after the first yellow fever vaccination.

This CDR3 reads CASSDRSGRRGELFF. Written as DNA, the CDR3 is TGTGCCAGCAGCGACCGTTCGGGAAGGCGAGGGGAGCTGTTTTTT. This rearrangement joins TRBV5-6 to TRBJ2-2, with a tentative D call TRBD2 (5 bases). V was trimmed by 4 bases and J by 8 bases, leaving 18 bases between them. The germline CDR1 and CDR2 sequences are SGHDT and YYEEEE. There are 15 residues in the CDR3. Full variable domain (rest looked up from reference TRBV5-6 and TRBJ2-2): DAGVTQSPTHLIKTRGQQVTLRCSPKSGHDTVSWYQQALGQGPQFIFQYYEEEERQRGNFPDRFSGHQFPNYSSELNVNALLLGDSALYLCASSDRSGRRGELFFGEGSRLTVL.